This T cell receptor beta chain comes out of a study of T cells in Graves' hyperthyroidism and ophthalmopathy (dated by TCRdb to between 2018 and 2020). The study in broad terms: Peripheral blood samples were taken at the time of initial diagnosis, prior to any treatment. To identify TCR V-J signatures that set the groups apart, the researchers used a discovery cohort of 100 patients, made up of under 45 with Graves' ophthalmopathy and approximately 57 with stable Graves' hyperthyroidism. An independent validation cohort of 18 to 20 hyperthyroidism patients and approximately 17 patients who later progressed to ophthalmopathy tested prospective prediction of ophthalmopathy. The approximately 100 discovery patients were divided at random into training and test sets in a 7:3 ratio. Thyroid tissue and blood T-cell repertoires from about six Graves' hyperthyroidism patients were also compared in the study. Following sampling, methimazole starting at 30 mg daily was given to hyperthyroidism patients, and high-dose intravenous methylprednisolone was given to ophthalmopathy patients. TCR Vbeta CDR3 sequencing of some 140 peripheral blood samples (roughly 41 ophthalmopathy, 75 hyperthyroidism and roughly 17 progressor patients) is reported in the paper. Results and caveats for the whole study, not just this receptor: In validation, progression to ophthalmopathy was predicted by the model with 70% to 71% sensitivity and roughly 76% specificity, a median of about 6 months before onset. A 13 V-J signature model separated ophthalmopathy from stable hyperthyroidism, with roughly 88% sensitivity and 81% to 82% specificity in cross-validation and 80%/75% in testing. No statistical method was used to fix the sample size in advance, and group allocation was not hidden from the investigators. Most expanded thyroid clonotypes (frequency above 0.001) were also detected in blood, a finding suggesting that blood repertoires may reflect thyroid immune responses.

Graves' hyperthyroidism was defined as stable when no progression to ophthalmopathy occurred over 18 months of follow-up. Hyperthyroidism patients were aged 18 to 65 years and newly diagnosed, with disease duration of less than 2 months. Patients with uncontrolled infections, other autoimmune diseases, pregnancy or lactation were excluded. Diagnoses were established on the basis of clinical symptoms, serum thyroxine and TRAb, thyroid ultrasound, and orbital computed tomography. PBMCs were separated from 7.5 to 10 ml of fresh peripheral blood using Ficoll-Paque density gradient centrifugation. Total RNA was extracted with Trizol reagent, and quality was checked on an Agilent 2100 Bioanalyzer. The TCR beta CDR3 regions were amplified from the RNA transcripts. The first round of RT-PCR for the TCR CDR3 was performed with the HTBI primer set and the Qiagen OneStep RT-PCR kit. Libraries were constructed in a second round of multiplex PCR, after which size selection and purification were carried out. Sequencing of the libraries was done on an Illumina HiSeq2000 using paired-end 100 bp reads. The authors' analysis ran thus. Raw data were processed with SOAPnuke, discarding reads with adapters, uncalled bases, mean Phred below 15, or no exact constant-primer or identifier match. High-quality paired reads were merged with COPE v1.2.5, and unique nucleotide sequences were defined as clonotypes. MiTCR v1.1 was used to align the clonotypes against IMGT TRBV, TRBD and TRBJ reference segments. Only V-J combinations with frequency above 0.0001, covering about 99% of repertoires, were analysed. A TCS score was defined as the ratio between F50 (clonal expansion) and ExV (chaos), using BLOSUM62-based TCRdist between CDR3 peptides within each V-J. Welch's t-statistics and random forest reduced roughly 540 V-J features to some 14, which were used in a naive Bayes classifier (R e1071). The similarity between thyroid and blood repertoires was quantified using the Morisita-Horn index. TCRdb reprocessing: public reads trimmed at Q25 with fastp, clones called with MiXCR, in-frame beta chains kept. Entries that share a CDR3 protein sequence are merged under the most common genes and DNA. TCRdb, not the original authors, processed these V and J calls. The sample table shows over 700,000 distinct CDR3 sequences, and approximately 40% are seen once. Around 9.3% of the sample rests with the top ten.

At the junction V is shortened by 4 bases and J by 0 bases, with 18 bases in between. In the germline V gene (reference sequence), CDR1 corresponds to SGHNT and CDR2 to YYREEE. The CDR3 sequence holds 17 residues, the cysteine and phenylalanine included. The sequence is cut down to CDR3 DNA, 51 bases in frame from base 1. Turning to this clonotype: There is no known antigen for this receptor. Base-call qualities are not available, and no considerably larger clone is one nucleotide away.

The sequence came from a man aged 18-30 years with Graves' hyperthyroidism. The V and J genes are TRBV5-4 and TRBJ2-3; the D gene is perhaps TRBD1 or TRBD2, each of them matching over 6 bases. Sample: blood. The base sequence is TGTGCCAGCAGCACCCTCGGGCAGGGGACTAGCACAGATACGCAGTATTTT. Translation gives CASSTLGQGTSTDTQYF.